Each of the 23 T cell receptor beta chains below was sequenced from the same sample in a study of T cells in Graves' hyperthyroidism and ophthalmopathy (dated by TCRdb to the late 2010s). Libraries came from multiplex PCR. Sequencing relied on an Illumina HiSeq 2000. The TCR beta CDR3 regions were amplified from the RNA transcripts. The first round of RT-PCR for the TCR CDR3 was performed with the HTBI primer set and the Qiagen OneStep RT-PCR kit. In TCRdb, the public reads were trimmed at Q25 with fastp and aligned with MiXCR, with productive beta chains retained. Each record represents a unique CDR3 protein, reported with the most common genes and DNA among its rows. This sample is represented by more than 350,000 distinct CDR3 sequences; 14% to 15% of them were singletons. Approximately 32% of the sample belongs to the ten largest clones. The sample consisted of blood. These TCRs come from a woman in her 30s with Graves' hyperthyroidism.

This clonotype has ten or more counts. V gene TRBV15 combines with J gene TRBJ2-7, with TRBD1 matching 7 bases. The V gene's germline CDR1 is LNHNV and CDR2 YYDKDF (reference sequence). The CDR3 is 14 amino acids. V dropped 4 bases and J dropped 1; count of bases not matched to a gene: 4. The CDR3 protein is CATSTQTGSYEQYF. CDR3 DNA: TGTGCCACCAGCACTCAGACAGGGTCCTACGAGCAGTACTTC.

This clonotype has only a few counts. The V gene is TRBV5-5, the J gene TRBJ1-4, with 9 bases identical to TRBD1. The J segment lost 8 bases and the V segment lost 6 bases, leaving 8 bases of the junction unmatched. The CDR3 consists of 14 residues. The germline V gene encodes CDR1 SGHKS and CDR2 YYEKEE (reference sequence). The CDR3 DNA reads TGTGCCAGCAACCTCGGGACAGGGCAAGAAAAACTGTTTTTT. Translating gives CASNLGTGQEKLFF.

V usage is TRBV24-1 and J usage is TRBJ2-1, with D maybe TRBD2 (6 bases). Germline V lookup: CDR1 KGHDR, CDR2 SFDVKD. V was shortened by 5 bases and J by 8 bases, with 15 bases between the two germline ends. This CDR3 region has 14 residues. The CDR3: CATSGDSGPHEQFF. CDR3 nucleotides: TGTGCCACCAGTGGGGACTCAGGGCCCCATGAGCAGTTCTTC.

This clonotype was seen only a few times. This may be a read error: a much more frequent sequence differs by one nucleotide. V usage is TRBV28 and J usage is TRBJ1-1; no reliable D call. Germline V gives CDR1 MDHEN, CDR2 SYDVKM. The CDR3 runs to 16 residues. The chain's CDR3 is CASSLVYGSLNTGAFF. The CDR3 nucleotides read TGTGCCAGCAGTTTAGTGTATGGGTCCTTGAACACTGGAGCTTTCTTT.

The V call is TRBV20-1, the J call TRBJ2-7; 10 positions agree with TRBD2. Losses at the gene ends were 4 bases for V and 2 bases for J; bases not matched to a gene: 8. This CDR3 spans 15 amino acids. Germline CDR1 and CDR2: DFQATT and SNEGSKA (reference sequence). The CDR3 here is CSAKRTSGFPYEQYF. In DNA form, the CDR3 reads TGCAGTGCTAAAAGGACTAGCGGATTCCCCTACGAGCAGTACTTC.

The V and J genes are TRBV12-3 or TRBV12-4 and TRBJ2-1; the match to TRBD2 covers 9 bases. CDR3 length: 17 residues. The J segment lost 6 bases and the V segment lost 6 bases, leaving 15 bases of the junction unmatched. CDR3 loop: CASSPGTSGLGPNEQFF. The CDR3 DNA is TGTGCCAGCAGCCCCGGTACTAGCGGGTTAGGCCCCAATGAGCAGTTCTTC.

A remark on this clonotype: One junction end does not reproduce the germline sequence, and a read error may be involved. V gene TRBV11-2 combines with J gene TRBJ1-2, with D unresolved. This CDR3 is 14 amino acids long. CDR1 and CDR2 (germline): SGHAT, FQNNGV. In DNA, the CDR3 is TGTGCCAGCAACTTAGAATCGGGCAGCTATGGCTACACCTTC. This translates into CASNLESGSYGYTF. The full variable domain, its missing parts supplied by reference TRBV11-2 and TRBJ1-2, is EAGVAQSPRYKIIEKRQSVAFWCNPISGHATLYWYQQILGQGPKLLIQFQNNGVVDDSQLPKDRFSAERLKGVDSTLKIQPAKLEDSAVYLCASNLESGSYGYTFGSGTRLTVV.

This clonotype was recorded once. The CDR3 nucleotides read TGTGCCAGCAGCTTGTATGCCGACGGGGGCTCTGGAAACACCATATATTTT. Encoded protein: CASSLYADGGSGNTIYF. The rearrangement joins TRBV5-6 to TRBJ1-3; weak D call: TRBD1 (5 bases). This CDR3 has 17 amino acids. Germline CDR1 reads SGHDT; CDR2 reads YYEEEE. Trimming shortened V by 1 base and J by 0 bases, and 14 bases separated the two germline ends.

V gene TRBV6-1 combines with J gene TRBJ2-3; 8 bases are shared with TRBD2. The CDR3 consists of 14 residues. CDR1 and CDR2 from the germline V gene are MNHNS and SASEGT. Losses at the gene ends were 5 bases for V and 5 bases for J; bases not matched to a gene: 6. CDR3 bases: TGTGCCAGCAGTTACCGGGGGGGGCAAGATACGCAGTATTTT. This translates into CASSYRGGQDTQYF.

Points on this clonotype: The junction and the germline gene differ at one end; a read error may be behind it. DNA of the CDR3: TGTGCCAGCAGTGAAAAACCCCGGGACACTAAAGCTTTCTTT. Translating it yields CASSEKPRDTKAFF. V is TRBV6-1 and J is TRBJ1-1; D may be TRBD1 (6 bases). CDR3 length: 14 amino acids. The V gene's germline CDR1 is MNHNS and CDR2 SASEGT.

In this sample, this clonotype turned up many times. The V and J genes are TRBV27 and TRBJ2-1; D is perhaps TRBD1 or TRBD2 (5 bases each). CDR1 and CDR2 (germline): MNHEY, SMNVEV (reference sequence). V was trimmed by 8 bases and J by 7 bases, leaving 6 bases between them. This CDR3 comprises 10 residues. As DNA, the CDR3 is TGTGCCAGCGGGGGTAATGAGCAGTTCTTC. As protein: CASGGNEQFF.

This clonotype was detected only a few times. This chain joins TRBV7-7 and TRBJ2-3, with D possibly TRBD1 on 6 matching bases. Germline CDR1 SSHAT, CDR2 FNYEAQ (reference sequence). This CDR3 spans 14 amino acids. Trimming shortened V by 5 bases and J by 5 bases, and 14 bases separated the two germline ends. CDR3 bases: TGTGCCAGCAGCCGGACAGCCCGAGGAGATACGCAGTATTTT. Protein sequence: CASSRTARGDTQYF.

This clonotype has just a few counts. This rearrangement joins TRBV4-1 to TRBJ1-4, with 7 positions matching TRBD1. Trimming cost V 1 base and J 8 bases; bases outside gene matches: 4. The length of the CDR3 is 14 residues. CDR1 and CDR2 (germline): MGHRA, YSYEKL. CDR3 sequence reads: CASSQGGGDEKLFF. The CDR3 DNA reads TGCGCCAGCAGCCAAGGAGGGGGCGACGAAAAACTGTTTTTT.

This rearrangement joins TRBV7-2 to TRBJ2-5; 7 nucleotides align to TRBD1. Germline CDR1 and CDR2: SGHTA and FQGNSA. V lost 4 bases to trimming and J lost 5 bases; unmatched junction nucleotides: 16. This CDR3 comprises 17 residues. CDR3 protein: CASSSLPPTGPGETQYF. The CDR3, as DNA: TGTGCCAGCAGCTCCCTACCCCCGACAGGGCCGGGGGAGACCCAGTACTTC.

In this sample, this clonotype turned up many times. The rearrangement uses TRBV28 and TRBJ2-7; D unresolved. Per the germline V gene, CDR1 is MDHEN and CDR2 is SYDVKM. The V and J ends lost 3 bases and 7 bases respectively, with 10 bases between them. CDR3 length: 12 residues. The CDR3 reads CASSLTTSEQYF. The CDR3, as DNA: TGTGCCAGCAGTTTGACCACAAGTGAGCAGTACTTC.

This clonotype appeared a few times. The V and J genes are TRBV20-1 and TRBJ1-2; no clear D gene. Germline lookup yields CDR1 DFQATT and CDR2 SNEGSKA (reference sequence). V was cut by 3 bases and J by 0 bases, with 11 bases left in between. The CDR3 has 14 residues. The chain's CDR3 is CSARAPAANYGYTF. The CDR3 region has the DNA TGCAGTGCTAGGGCACCTGCAGCTAACTATGGCTACACCTTC.

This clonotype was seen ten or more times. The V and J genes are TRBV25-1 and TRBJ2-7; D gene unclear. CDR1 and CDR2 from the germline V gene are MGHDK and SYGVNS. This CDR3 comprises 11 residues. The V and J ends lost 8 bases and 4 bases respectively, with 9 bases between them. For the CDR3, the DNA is TGTGCCAGCGCTCGAGCGTACGAGCAGTACTTC. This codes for CASARAYEQYF.

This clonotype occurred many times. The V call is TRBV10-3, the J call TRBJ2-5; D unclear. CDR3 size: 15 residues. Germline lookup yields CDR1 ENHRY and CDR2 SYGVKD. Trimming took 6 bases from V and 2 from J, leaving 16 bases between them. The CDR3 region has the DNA TGTGCCATCAGCGAGAGGACGGCCTTACAAGAGACCCAGTACTTC. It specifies CAISERTALQETQYF.

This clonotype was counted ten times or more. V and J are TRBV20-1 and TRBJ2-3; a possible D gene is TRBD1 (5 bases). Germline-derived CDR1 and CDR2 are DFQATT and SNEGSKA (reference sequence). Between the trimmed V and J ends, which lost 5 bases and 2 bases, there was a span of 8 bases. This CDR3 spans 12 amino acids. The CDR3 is CSAATATDTQYF. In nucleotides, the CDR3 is TGCAGTGCTGCGACAGCCACAGATACGCAGTATTTT.

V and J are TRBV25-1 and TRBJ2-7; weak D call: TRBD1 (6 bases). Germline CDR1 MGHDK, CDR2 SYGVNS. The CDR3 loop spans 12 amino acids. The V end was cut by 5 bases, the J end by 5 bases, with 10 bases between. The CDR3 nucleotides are TGTGCCAGCAGTTCAGGGGCGCACGAGCAGTACTTC. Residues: CASSSGAHEQYF.

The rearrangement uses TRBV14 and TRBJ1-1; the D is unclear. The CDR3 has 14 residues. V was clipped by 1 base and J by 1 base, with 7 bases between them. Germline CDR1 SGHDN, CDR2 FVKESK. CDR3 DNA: TGTGCCAGCAGCCAAGGGCCGGGGAACACTGAAGCTTTCTTT. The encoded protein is CASSQGPGNTEAFF. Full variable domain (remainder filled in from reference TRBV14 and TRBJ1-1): EAGVTQFPSHSVIEKGQTVTLRCDPISGHDNLYWYRRVMGKEIKFLLHFVKESKQDESGMPNNRFLAERTGGTYSTLKVQPAELEDSGVYFCASSQGPGNTEAFFGQGTRLTVV.

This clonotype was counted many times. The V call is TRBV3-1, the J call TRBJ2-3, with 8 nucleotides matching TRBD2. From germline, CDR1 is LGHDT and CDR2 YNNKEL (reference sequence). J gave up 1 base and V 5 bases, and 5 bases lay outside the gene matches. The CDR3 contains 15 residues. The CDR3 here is CASSTTSGRTDTQYF. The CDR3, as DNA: TGTGCCAGCAGCACCACTAGCGGCCGCACAGATACGCAGTATTTT.

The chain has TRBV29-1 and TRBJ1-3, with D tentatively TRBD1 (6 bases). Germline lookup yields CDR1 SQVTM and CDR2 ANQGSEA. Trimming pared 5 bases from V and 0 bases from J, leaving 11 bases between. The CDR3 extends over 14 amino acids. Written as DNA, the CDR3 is TGCAGCGTTTGGACAGAGTTCTCTGGAAACACCATATATTTT. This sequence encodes CSVWTEFSGNTIYF. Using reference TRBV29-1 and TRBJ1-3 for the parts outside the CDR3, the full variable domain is SAVISQKPSRDICQRGTSLTIQCQVDSQVTMMFWYRQQPGQSLTLIATANQGSEATYESGFVIDKFPISRPNLTFSTLTVSNMSPEDSSIYLCSVWTEFSGNTIYFGEGSWLTVV.